One T cell receptor beta chain is described in this entry. As yet, its antigen is unknown. This CDR3 comprises 14 residues. The germline V gene encodes CDR1 LNHDA and CDR2 SQIVND (reference sequence). Trimming removed 4 bases from V and 7 bases from J, with 16 bases in between. PCR amplification relied on 60 Vbeta primers (plus 13 Jbeta primers). The protocol was immunoSEQ multiplex PCR, while the TCRdb copy is restricted to in-frame clones and leaves out a portion. The sample lists about 100,000 clones; around three quarters were seen once. The entry originates in a study of cytomegalovirus exposure and HLA in healthy donors. Points from the study as a whole: Of the V segments, some could not be distinguished, including TRBV6-2 and TRBV6-3, and were excluded. TCR beta V segments were, for the most part, productive about 87% or about 30% of the time in an earlier analysis. Several of the most significant clusters appeared linked to common viral pathogens, based on a later analysis.

The chain links TRBV19 to TRBJ1-2, with D uncertain. What was sequenced was PBMCs. The clonotype comes from a man younger than 45 in good health and CMV-seronegative. The CDR3 DNA reads TGTGCCAGTAGTACCCGCCGGGGAGGTCGTGGCTACACCTTC. This translates into CASSTRRGGRGYTF.